What follows are 22 T cell receptor beta chains derived from one specimen sequenced in a study of blood T cell repertoires in COVID-19. The table came from immunoSEQ multiplex PCR; TCRdb's copy has only in-frame clones and leaves some out. The sample includes roughly 88,000 clones, 85% to 95% of them seen just once. The sample consisted of peripheral blood. Every receptor here comes from a woman in her fifties or sixties in a cohort sampled during active COVID-19.

CDR3 amino acids: CASSKGSGRTEAFF. Written as DNA, the CDR3 is TGTGCCAGCAGCAAAGGTTCAGGGAGGACTGAAGCTTTCTTT. V usage is TRBV25-1 and J usage is TRBJ1-1; D possibly corresponds to TRBD1 (5 bases). Germline CDR1 reads MGHDK; CDR2 reads SYGVNS. CDR3 size: 14 residues. The germline V and J ends were trimmed by 6 bases and 5 bases, with 16 bases remaining between them.

J is TRBJ2-7 and V is TRBV7-9; D is uncertain. CDR3 size: 13 residues. Germline loops: CDR1 SEHNR, CDR2 FQNEAQ (reference sequence). The V end was cut by 4 bases, the J end by 6 bases, with 13 bases between. The CDR3 here is CASSSSPLGEQYF. CDR3 DNA sequence: TGTGCCAGCAGCTCATCCCCCCTCGGCGAGCAGTACTTC.

The V gene is TRBV11-1, the J gene TRBJ1-1, with TRBD1 matching over 8 bases. From germline, CDR1 is SGHAT and CDR2 FQDESV (reference sequence). This CDR3 spans 15 amino acids. The V gene end was trimmed by 5 bases and the J gene end by 5 bases; junction bases not matched to a gene: 10. The CDR3 is CASSPKTGARTEAFF. DNA of the CDR3: TGTGCCAGCAGCCCGAAGACAGGGGCCCGGACTGAAGCTTTCTTT.

A remark on this clone: Other DNA sequences in the sample encode the same CDR3. This chain joins TRBV6-5 and TRBJ1-5; 9 positions agree with TRBD1. The CDR3 is 14 amino acids. Germline loops: CDR1 MNHEY, CDR2 SVGAGI. After removal of 6 bases from V and 4 bases from J, the junction contained 4 bases not matched to a gene. CDR3 coding DNA: TGTGCCAGCAGGACCGGGACAGGGAATCAGCCCCAGCATTTT. This codes for CASRTGTGNQPQHF.

This sequence joins TRBV6-6 and TRBJ2-7, with TRBD1 matching over 7 bases. Germline values: CDR1 MNHNY, CDR2 SVGAGI (reference sequence). The CDR3 sequence is 16 residues long. V shed 5 bases, J shed 1 base, and the junction held 11 bases outside the gene matches. CDR3 sequence reads: CASSAPDRANSYEQYF. CDR3 DNA sequence: TGTGCCAGCAGTGCCCCCGACAGGGCCAATTCCTACGAGCAGTACTTC.

The rearrangement links TRBV7-9 to TRBJ2-7; D perhaps matches TRBD1 (6 bases). The CDR3 is 15 residues long. V gave up 2 bases and J gave up 0 bases, with 11 bases separating them. Germline V gene data show CDR1 as SEHNR and CDR2 as FQNEAQ (reference sequence). The CDR3: CASSLFGGVSYEQYF. The CDR3 DNA is TGTGCCAGCAGCTTATTTGGGGGCGTCTCCTACGAGCAGTACTTC.

The V and J genes are TRBV11-3 and TRBJ2-3, with D hard to call. The CDR3 sequence is 15 residues long. The germline V gene encodes CDR1 SGHNT and CDR2 YENEEA. Trimming left V 1 base short and J 2 bases short, with 10 bases between. CDR3 DNA sequence: TGTGCCAGCAGCTTAGGTTGGCAGGCCACAGATACGCAGTATTTT. Translation gives CASSLGWQATDTQYF.

This chain uses TRBV19 with TRBJ2-5; no clear D gene. This CDR3 comprises 13 residues. Looked up from germline, CDR1 is LNHDA and CDR2 is SQIVND (reference sequence). The germline V and J ends were trimmed by 6 bases and 2 bases, with 10 bases remaining between them. This CDR3 reads CASSRQRQETQYF. The CDR3 DNA follows: TGTGCCAGTAGCCGACAACGACAAGAGACCCAGTACTTC.

This chain joins TRBV30 and TRBJ1-1, with no clear D. CDR3 length equals 14 residues. Germline assignment: CDR1 GTSNPN and CDR2 SVGIG (reference sequence). V was shortened by 2 bases and J by 11 bases, with 21 bases between the two germline ends. CDR3: CAWSSPGPFRRAFF. CDR3 sequence (DNA): TGTGCCTGGAGTTCACCCGGGCCCTTTAGGAGGGCTTTCTTT. The full variable domain, its missing parts supplied by reference TRBV30 and TRBJ1-1, is SQTIHQWPATLVQPVGSPLSLECTVEGTSNPNLYWYRQAAGRGLQLLFYSVGIGQISSEVPQNLSASRPQDRQFILSSKKLLLSDSGFYLCAWSSPGPFRRAFFGQGTRLTVV.

DNA of the CDR3: TGTGCCAGCAGCCCCCCGGACAGTTTGTATGGCTACACCTTC. This codes for CASSPPDSLYGYTF. The gene calls are TRBV7-9 and TRBJ1-2; weak D call: TRBD1 (6 bases). The V end was cut by 5 bases, the J end by 5 bases, with 15 bases between. This CDR3 is built from 14 residues. The germline V gene has CDR1 SEHNR and CDR2 FQNEAQ (reference sequence).

This chain joins TRBV9 and TRBJ2-3, with D tentatively TRBD1 (7 bases). V gave up 0 bases and J gave up 0 bases, with 14 bases separating them. Germline V gives CDR1 SGDLS, CDR2 YYNGEE. CDR3 size: 17 residues. The DNA of the CDR3 is TGTGCCAGCAGCGTAGAAGGGGGCGGGGTAAGCACAGATACGCAGTATTTT. Translation: CASSVEGGGVSTDTQYF.

This chain links TRBV6-5 with TRBJ1-6; D possibly corresponds to TRBD1 (5 bases). Germline loops: CDR1 MNHEY, CDR2 SVGAGI. The CDR3 covers 14 residues. V lost 3 bases, J lost 10 bases, and 13 bases lay in between. CDR3 coding DNA: TGTGCCAGCAGTTATTCCGCCAGGGCCTCACCCCTCCACTTT. It codes for CASSYSARASPLHF.

The chain employs TRBV15 and TRBJ2-3; possible D gene TRBD2, 5 bases. Germline V lookup: CDR1 LNHNV, CDR2 YYDKDF (reference sequence). The ends were cut back, 1 base at V and 3 bases at J, with 8 bases in the middle. The CDR3 is 14 residues long. The CDR3 spells CATSRVEGTDTQYF. CDR3 in DNA: TGTGCCACCAGCAGAGTAGAGGGAACAGATACGCAGTATTTT.

The chain recombines TRBV18 with TRBJ2-3; TRBD2 agrees at 14 bases. Germline V gives CDR1 KGHSH, CDR2 LQKENI. CDR3 length equals 15 residues. The V and J ends lost 4 bases and 4 bases, in that order; junction bases with no gene match: 1. CDR3 sequence reads: CASSRGLAGADTQYF. The CDR3 nucleotides read TGTGCCAGCTCACGGGGACTAGCGGGAGCAGATACGCAGTATTTT.

The chain has TRBV19 and TRBJ1-5; weak D call: TRBD1 (6 bases). CDR1 is LNHDA and CDR2 is SQIVND in the germline V gene (reference sequence). The CDR3 sequence is 15 residues long. Trimming took off 3 bases at V and 3 bases at J, with 12 bases between the two ends. The CDR3 DNA sequence: TGTGCCAGTAGTATGTACAGGGTCCCCAATCAGCCCCAGCATTTT. Protein sequence: CASSMYRVPNQPQHF.

The J gene is TRBJ2-2, the V gene TRBV5-1; 10 bases are a match to TRBD1. The junction had 12 bases not matched to a gene; V was cut back by 7 bases and J by 6 bases. Per germline, CDR1 SGHRS and CDR2 YFSETQ. The CDR3 covers 16 residues. The CDR3 here is CASHRPGTGVPGELFF. In DNA form, the CDR3 reads TGCGCCAGCCATCGACCCGGGACAGGGGTTCCCGGGGAGCTGTTTTTT.

The chain links TRBV5-1 to TRBJ2-1; 8 positions match TRBD1. Losses at the gene ends were 5 bases for V and 6 bases for J; bases not matched to a gene: 10. CDR1 and CDR2 (germline): SGHRS, YFSETQ. There are 15 residues in the CDR3. CDR3 sequence reads: CASRNTGGSGNEQFF. The DNA for the CDR3 is TGCGCCAGCAGGAATACAGGGGGAAGTGGCAATGAGCAGTTCTTC.

This clone occurred once. The V gene is TRBV29-1, the J gene TRBJ2-7, with D perhaps matching TRBD2 (5 bases). Germline assignment: CDR1 SQVTM and CDR2 ANQGSEA. The germline V and J ends were trimmed by 4 bases and 5 bases, with 12 bases remaining between them. This CDR3 is 12 amino acids long. The CDR3 DNA is TGCAGCGTTGGATATCCGGGGAACGAGCAGTACTTC. The encoded protein is CSVGYPGNEQYF.

The J gene is TRBJ1-3, the V gene TRBV28; 7 bases match TRBD1. V was clipped by 4 bases and J by 4 bases; unmatched bases: 1. There are 13 residues in the CDR3. CDR1 MDHEN and CDR2 SYDVKM come from the germline V gene. This chain's CDR3 is CASSSGQGNTIYF. CDR3 in DNA: TGTGCCAGCAGTTCGGGACAGGGAAACACCATATATTTT.

The chain is built from TRBV28 and TRBJ1-2; D is possibly TRBD1 (5 bases). The CDR3 sequence is 19 residues long. Germline V gene sequence: CDR1 MDHEN, CDR2 SYDVKM. Trimming cost V 3 bases and J 2 bases, with 25 bases left between them. The DNA of the CDR3 is TGTGCCAGCAGTTTCTTCCTCCTTGACAGACGACGGCTGAACTATGGCTACACCTTC. Protein sequence: CASSFFLLDRRRLNYGYTF.

V usage is TRBV28 and J usage is TRBJ2-1; TRBD2 matches at 7 bases. V gave up 5 bases and J gave up 2 bases; unmatched junction bases: 9. Germline CDR1 MDHEN, CDR2 SYDVKM. The CDR3 has 16 residues. The CDR3 protein is CASSPGGTLAYNEQFF. CDR3 DNA sequence: TGTGCCAGCAGTCCCGGGGGGACCCTAGCCTACAATGAGCAGTTCTTC.

V is TRBV10-1 and J is TRBJ2-7; D gene uncertain. CDR3 size: 13 residues. CDR1 is WNHNN, CDR2 SYGVQD, per germline (reference sequence). V was clipped by 0 bases and J by 4 bases, with 7 bases between them. CDR3 DNA sequence: TGCGCCAGCAGTGAGTCGGGCCGTTACGAGCAGTACTTC. As protein: CASSESGRYEQYF.